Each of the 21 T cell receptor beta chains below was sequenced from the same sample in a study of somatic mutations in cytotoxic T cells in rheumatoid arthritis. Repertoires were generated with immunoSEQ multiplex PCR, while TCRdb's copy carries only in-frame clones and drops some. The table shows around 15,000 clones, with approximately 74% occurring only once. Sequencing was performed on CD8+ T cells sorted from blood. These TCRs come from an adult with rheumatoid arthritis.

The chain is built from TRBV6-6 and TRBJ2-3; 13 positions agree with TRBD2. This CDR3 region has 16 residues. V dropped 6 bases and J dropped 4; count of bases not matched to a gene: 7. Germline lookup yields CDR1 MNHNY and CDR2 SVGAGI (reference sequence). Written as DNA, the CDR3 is TGTGCCAGCAGCTCACTAGCGGGGGGGCGGTCAGATACGCAGTATTTT. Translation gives CASSSLAGGRSDTQYF.

CDR3 in DNA: TGTGCCAGCAGCTTGGGCCGGGACAGGACGACCTACAATGAGCAGTTCTTC. Translation gives CASSLGRDRTTYNEQFF. The chain joins TRBV5-5 to TRBJ2-1; 8 bases map to TRBD1. This CDR3 contains 17 residues. Germline trimming cut 0 bases from V and 2 bases from J; bases unmatched to any gene: 7. The germline V gene has CDR1 SGHKS and CDR2 YYEKEE (reference sequence). Complete variable domain (other parts from reference TRBV5-5 and TRBJ2-1): DAGVTQSPTHLIKTRGQQVTLRCSPISGHKSVSWYQQVLGQGPQFIFQYYEKEERGRGNFPDRFSARQFPNYSSELNVNALLLGDSALYLCASSLGRDRTTYNEQFFGPGTRLTVL.

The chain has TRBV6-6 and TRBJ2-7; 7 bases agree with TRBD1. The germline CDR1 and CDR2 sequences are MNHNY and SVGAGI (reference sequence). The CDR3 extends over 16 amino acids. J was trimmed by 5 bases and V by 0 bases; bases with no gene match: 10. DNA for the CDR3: TGTGCCAGCAGTTACTCCCCAATTGACAGGGCCGACGAGCAGTACTTC. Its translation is CASSYSPIDRADEQYF.

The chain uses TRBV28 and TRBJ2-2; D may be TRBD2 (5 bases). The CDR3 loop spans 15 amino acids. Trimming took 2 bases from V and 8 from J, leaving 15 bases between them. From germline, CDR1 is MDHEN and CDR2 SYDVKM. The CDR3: CASSLRGARRGELFF. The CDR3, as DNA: TGTGCCAGCAGTTTACGGGGAGCGAGGCGTGGGGAGCTGTTTTTT.

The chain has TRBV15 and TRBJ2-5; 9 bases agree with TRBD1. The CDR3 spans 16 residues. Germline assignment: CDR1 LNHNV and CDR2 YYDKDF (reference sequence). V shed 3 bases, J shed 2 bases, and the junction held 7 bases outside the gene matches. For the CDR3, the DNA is TGTGCCACCAGCAGTCACAGGGGGACAGGGCAAGAGACCCAGTACTTC. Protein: CATSSHRGTGQETQYF.

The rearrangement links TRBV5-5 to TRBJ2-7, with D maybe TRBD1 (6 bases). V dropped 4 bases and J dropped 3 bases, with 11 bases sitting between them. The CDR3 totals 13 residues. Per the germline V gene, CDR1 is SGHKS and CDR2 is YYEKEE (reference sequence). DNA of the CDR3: TGTGCCAGCAGCCCAAGGACAGACTACGAGCAGTACTTC. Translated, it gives CASSPRTDYEQYF.

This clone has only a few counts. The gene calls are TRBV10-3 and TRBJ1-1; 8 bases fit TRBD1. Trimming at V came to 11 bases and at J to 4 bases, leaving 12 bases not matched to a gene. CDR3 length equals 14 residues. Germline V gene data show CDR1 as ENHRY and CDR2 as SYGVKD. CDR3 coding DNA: TGTGCCTCGCCTGCTTGGACAGGGTCCACTGAAGCTTTCTTT. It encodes CASPAWTGSTEAFF.

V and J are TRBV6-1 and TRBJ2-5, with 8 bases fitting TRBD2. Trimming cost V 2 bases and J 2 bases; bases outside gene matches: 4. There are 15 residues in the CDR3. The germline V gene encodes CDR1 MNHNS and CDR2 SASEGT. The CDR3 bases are TGTGCCAGCAGTGAATTTGCGGGGGGACAAGAGACCCAGTACTTC. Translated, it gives CASSEFAGGQETQYF.

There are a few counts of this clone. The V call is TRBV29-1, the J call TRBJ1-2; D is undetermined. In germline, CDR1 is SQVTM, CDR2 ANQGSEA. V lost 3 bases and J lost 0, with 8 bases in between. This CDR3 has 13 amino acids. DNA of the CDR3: TGCAGCGTTGAGTCCGGAACTAACTATGGCTACACCTTC. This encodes CSVESGTNYGYTF.

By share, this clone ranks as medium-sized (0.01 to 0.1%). The CDR3 is CASSQESYYGYTF. Written as DNA, the CDR3 is TGCGCCAGCAGCCAAGAGTCGTACTATGGCTACACCTTC. The chain uses TRBV4-1 and TRBJ1-2; D remains unclear. The CDR3 is 13 amino acids. Per germline, CDR1 MGHRA and CDR2 YSYEKL. V gave up 0 bases and J gave up 3 bases, with 5 bases separating them.

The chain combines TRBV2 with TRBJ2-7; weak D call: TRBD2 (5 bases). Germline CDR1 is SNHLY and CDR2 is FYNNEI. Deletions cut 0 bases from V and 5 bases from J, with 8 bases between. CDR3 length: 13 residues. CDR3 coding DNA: TGTGCCAGCAGTGAAGCGCTGACTAACGAGCAGTACTTC. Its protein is CASSEALTNEQYF.

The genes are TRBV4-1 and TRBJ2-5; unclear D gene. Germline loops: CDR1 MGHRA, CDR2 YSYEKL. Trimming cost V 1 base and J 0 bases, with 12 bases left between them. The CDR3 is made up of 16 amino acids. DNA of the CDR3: TGCGCCAGCAGCCAAGCGTTTATCACGGACCAAGAGACCCAGTACTTC. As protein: CASSQAFITDQETQYF.

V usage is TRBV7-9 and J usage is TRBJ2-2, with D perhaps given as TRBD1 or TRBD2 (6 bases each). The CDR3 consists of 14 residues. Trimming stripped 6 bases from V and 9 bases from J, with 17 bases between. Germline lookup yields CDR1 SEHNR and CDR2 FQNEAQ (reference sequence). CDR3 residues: CASSTSRGDRELFF. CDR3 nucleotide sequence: TGTGCCAGCAGTACCTCAAGGGGGGACCGGGAGCTGTTTTTT.

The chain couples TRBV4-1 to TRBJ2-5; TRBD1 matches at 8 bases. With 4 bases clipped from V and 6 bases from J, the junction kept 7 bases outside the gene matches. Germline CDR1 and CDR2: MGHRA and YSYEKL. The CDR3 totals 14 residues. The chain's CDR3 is CASSRETGAQTQYF. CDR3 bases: TGCGCCAGCAGCCGAGAGACAGGGGCGCAGACCCAGTACTTC.

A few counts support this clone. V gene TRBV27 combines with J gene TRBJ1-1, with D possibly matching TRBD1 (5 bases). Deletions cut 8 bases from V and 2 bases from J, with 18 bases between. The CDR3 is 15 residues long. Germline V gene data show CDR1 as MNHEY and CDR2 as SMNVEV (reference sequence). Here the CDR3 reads CASVTSERGNTEAFF. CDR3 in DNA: TGTGCCAGCGTAACCTCGGAGAGGGGAAACACTGAAGCTTTCTTT.

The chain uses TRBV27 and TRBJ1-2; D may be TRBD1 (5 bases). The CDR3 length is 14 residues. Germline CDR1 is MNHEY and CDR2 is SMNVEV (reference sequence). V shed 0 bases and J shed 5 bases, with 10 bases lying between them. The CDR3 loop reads CASSLSSGPYGYTF. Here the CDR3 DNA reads TGTGCCAGCAGTTTATCGTCAGGGCCGTATGGCTACACCTTC.

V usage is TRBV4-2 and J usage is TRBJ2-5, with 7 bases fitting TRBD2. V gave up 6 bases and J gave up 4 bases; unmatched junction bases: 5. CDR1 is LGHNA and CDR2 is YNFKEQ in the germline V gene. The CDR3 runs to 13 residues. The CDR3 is CASRGEGTETQYF. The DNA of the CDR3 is TGTGCCAGCAGAGGGGAGGGAACAGAGACCCAGTACTTC.

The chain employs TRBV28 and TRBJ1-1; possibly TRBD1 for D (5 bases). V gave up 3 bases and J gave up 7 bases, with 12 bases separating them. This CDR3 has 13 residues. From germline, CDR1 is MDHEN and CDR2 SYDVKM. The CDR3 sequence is CASSFAGQDEAFF. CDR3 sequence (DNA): TGTGCCAGCAGTTTCGCGGGGCAAGATGAAGCTTTCTTT.

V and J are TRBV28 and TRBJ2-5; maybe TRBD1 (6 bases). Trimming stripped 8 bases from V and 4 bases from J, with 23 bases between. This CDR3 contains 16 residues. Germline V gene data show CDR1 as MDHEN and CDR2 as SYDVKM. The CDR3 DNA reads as TGTGCCAGCGTGAAGGGGCAGGGGCCCTTCGGAGAGACCCAGTACTTC. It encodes CASVKGQGPFGETQYF.

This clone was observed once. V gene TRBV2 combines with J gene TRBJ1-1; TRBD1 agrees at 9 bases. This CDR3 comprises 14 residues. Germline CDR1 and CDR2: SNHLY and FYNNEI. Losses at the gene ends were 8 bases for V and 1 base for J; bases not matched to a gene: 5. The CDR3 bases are TGTGCCAGCGGAGGACAGGGGACGAACACTGAAGCTTTCTTT. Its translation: CASGGQGTNTEAFF.

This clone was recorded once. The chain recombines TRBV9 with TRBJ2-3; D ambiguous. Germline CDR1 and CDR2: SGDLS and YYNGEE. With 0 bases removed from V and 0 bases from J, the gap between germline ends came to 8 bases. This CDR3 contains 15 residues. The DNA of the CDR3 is TGTGCCAGCAGCGTAGAGAAGACGAGCACAGATACGCAGTATTTT. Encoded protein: CASSVEKTSTDTQYF. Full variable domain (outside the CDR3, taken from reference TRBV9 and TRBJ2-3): DSGVTQTPKHLITATGQRVTLRCSPRSGDLSVYWYQQSLDQGLQFLIQYYNGEERAKGNILERFSAQQFPDLHSELNLSSLELGDSALYFCASSVEKTSTDTQYFGPGTRLTVL.